A single sample gave rise to the 9 T cell receptor beta chains below, sequenced in a study of T cell repertoires in cytomegalovirus infection. These receptors' antigens are unknown. One entry per CDR3 protein results from TCRdb running MiXCR on the reads. The table records around 570,000 distinct CDR3 sequences, over 35% of them present only once. Sequencing was performed on cultured PBMCs, taken from culture after CMV antigen stimulation. Source of these receptors: a human donor in good health (CMV status not recorded). Some clones in this sample may be carry-over from other donors' samples.

The gene calls are TRBV20-1 and TRBJ2-3; 8 nucleotides agree with TRBD1. Germline-derived CDR1 and CDR2 are DFQATT and SNEGSKA (reference sequence). V was clipped by 2 bases and J by 1 base; unmatched bases: 5. This CDR3 has 15 residues. This chain's CDR3 is CSARPHRGGTDTQYF. In DNA, the CDR3 is TGCAGTGCTAGACCCCACAGGGGGGGCACAGATACGCAGTATTTT.

Remarks on this clonotype: A much larger clone differs from this one at a single base, so this may be a read error. This rearrangement joins TRBV29-1 to TRBJ1-2; D gene unclear. Germline V gene lookup returns CDR1 SQVTM and CDR2 ANQGSEA. The CDR3 totals 12 residues. V was shortened by 6 bases and J by 8 bases, with 16 bases between the two germline ends. The CDR3 loop is CSVTTLRQGYTF. The CDR3 DNA reads TGCAGCGTCACAACACTGAGGCAGGGCTACACCTTC.

This chain joins TRBV18 and TRBJ1-1; D call uncertain. The germline V gene has CDR1 KGHSH and CDR2 LQKENI. This CDR3 has 15 residues. Trimming shortened V by 3 bases and J by 6 bases, and 17 bases separated the two germline ends. CDR3: CASSPGTDRGSEAFF. CDR3 DNA: TGTGCCAGCTCACCCGGTACTGACCGAGGGTCTGAAGCTTTCTTT. Full variable domain (rest looked up from reference TRBV18 and TRBJ1-1): NAGVMQNPRHLVRRRGQEARLRCSPMKGHSHVYWYRQLPEEGLKFMVYLQKENIIDESGMPKERFSAEFPKEGPSILRIQQVVRGDSAAYFCASSPGTDRGSEAFFGQGTRLTVV.

The DNA for the CDR3 is TGTGCCAGCAGCCAAGCACAGGGGGTTGAGACCCAGTACTTC. Protein: CASSQAQGVETQYF. The chain employs TRBV3-1 and TRBJ2-5, with 8 bases that match TRBD1. J gave up 5 bases and V 1 base, and 3 bases lay outside the gene matches. Per germline, CDR1 LGHDT and CDR2 YNNKEL (reference sequence). The CDR3 is made up of 14 amino acids.

The V and J genes are TRBV3-1 and TRBJ1-3, with D uncertain. Trimming stripped 1 base from V and 0 bases from J, with 7 bases between. Germline CDR1 LGHDT, CDR2 YNNKEL (reference sequence). The CDR3 is 15 residues long. The CDR3 nucleotides are TGTGCCAGCAGCCAAGCAGGCGCCTCTGGAAACACCATATATTTT. Translating gives CASSQAGASGNTIYF. The full variable domain, its missing parts supplied by reference TRBV3-1 and TRBJ1-3, is DTAVSQTPKYLVTQMGNDKSIKCEQNLGHDTMYWYKQDSKKFLKIMFSYNNKELIINETVPNRFSPKSPDKAHLNLHINSLELGDSAVYFCASSQAGASGNTIYFGEGSWLTVV.

The chain joins TRBV5-4 to TRBJ2-1; tentatively, D is TRBD2 (7 bases). The CDR3 has 15 amino acids. Trimming shortened V by 0 bases and J by 7 bases, and 14 bases separated the two germline ends. The germline V gene has CDR1 SGHNT and CDR2 YYREEE (reference sequence). CDR3: CASSLEGGARNEQFF. The CDR3 nucleotides read TGTGCCAGCAGCTTGGAAGGGGGGGCCCGGAATGAGCAGTTCTTC.

This clonotype was seen more than once but under ten times. V and J are TRBV4-3 and TRBJ2-7; TRBD2 agrees at 7 bases. The CDR3 extends over 13 amino acids. Germline V lookup: CDR1 LGHNA, CDR2 YSLEER. J gave up 5 bases and V 1 base, and 2 bases lay outside the gene matches. The chain's CDR3 is CASSQGLANEQYF. The CDR3 bases are TGCGCCAGCAGCCAAGGACTAGCTAACGAGCAGTACTTC.

This clonotype has a handful of counts. The chain links TRBV6-6 to TRBJ1-2, with 7 bases aligning to TRBD1. The V segment lost 2 bases and the J segment 4 bases; nucleotides outside the gene matches: 10. Per the germline V gene, CDR1 is MNHNY and CDR2 is SVGAGI (reference sequence). The CDR3 runs 16 residues. CDR3 sequence (DNA): TGTGCCAGCAGTTACGAGCCACAGGGGTCCCTCTATGGCTACACCTTC. It translates to CASSYEPQGSLYGYTF.

V is TRBV7-6 and J is TRBJ2-7, with 7 bases matching TRBD2. This CDR3 is built from 14 residues. V lost 4 bases to trimming and J lost 0 bases; unmatched junction nucleotides: 3. Germline loops: CDR1 SGHVS, CDR2 FNYEAQ. Here the CDR3 reads CASSWGGSSYEQYF. DNA of the CDR3: TGTGCCAGCAGCTGGGGGGGGAGCTCCTACGAGCAGTACTTC.